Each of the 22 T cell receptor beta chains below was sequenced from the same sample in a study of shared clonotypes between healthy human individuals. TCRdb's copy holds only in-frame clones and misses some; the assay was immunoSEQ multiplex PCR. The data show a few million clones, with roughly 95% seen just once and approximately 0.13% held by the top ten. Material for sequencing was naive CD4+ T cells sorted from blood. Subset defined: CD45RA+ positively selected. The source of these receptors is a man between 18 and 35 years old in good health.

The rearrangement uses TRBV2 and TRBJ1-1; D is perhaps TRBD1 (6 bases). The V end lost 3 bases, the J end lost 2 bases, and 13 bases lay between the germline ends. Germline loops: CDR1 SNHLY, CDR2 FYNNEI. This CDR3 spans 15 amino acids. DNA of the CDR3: TGTGCCAGCAGTGAGCAACTGGGGGCAAACACTGAAGCTTTCTTT. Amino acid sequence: CASSEQLGANTEAFF.

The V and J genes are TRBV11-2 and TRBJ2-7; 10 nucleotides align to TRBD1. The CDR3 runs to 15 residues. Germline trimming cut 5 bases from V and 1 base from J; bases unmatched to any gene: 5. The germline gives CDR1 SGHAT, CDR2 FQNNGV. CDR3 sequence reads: CASSARDRGSYEQYF. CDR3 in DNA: TGTGCCAGCAGCGCCCGGGACAGGGGTTCCTACGAGCAGTACTTC.

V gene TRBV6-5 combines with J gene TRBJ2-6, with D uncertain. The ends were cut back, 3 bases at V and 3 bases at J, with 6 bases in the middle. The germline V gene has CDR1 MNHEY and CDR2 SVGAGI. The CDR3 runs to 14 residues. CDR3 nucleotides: TGTGCCAGCAGTTATTTTTTTGGGGCCAACGTCCTGACTTTC. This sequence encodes CASSYFFGANVLTF.

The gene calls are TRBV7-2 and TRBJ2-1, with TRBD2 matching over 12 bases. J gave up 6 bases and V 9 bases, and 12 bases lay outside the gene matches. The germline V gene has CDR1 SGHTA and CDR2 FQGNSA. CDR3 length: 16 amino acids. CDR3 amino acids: CASNPRLAGVINEQFF. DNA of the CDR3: TGTGCCAGTAACCCTCGACTAGCGGGGGTAATCAATGAGCAGTTCTTC.

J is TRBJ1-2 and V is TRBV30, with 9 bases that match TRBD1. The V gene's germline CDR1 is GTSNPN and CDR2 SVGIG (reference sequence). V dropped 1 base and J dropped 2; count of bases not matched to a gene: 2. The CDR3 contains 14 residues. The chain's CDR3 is CAWSEQGANYGYTF. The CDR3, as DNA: TGTGCCTGGAGTGAACAGGGGGCGAACTATGGCTACACCTTC.

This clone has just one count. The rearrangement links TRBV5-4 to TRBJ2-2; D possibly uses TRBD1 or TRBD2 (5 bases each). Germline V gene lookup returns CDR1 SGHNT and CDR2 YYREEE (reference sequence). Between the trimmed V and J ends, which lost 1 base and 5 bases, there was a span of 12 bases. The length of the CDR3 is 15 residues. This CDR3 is CASSLPGTGTGELFF. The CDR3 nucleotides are TGTGCCAGCAGCTTGCCGGGGACGGGAACCGGGGAGCTGTTTTTT.

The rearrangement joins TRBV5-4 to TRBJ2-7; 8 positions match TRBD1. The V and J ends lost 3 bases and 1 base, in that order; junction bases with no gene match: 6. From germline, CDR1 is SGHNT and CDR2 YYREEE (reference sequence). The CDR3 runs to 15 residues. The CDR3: CASSYSGTGSYEQYF. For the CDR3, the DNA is TGTGCCAGCAGCTACTCCGGGACAGGTTCCTACGAGCAGTACTTC. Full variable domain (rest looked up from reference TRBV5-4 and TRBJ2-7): ETGVTQSPTHLIKTRGQQVTLRCSSQSGHNTVSWYQQALGQGPQFIFQYYREEENGRGNFPPRFSGLQFPNYSSELNVNALELDDSALYLCASSYSGTGSYEQYFGPGTRLTVT.

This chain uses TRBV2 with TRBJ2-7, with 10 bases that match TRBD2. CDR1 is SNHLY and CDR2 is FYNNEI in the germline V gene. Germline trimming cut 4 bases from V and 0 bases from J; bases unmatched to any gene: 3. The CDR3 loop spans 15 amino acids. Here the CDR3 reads CASSGWTSGSYEQYF. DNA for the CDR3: TGTGCCAGCAGTGGCTGGACTAGCGGCTCCTACGAGCAGTACTTC.

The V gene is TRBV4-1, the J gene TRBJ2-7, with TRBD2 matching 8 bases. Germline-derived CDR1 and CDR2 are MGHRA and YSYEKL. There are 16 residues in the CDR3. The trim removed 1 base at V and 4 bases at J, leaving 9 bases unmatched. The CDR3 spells CASSQALGSGDYEQYF. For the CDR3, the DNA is TGCGCCAGCAGCCAAGCTCTTGGTAGCGGGGATTACGAGCAGTACTTC.

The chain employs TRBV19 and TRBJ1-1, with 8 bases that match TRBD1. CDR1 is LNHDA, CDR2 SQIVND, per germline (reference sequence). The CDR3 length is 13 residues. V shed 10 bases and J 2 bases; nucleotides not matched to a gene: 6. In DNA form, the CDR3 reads TGTGCCATTTCAGACAGGGGCAACACTGAAGCTTTCTTT. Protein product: CAISDRGNTEAFF.

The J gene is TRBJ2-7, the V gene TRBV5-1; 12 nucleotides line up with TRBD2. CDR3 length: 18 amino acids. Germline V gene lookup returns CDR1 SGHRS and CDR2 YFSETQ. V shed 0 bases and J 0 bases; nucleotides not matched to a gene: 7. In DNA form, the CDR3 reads TGCGCCAGCAGCTTGGTTCCTAGCGGGGGGGTGAGCTCCTACGAGCAGTACTTC. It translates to CASSLVPSGGVSSYEQYF.

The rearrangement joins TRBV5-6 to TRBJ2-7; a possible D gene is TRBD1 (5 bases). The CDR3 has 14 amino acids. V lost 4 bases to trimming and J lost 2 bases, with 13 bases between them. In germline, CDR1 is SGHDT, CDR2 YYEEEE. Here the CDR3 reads CASSPTGGAYEQYF. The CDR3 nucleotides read TGTGCCAGCAGCCCCACAGGCGGAGCCTACGAGCAGTACTTC.

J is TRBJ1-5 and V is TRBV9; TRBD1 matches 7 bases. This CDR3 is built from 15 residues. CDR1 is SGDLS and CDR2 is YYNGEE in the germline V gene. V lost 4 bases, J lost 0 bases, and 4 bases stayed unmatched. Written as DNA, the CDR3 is TGTGCCAGCAGCAAACAGGGGAATAGCAATCAGCCCCAGCATTTT. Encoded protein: CASSKQGNSNQPQHF.

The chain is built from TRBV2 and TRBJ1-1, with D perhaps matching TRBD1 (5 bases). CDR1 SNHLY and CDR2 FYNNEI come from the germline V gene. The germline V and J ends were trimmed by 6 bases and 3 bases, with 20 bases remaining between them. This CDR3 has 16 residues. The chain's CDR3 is CASSLPGVRGDTEAFF. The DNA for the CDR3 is TGTGCCAGCAGCCTCCCGGGGGTTCGCGGGGACACTGAAGCTTTCTTT. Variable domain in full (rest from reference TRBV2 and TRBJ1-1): EPEVTQTPSHQVTQMGQEVILRCVPISNHLYFYWYRQILGQKVEFLVSFYNNEISEKSEIFDDQFSVERPDGSNFTLKIRSTKLEDSAMYFCASSLPGVRGDTEAFFGQGTRLTVV.

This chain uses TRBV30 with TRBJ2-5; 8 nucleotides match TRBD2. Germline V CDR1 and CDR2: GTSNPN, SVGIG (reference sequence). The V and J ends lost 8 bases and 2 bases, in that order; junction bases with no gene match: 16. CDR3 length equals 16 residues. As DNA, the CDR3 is TGTGCCGGAAGGGCTAGCGGGCGGAAAAATCAAGAGACCCAGTACTTC. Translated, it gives CAGRASGRKNQETQYF. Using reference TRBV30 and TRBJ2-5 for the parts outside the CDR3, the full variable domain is SQTIHQWPATLVQPVGSPLSLECTVEGTSNPNLYWYRQAAGRGLQLLFYSVGIGQISSEVPQNLSASRPQDRQFILSSKKLLLSDSGFYLCAGRASGRKNQETQYFGPGTRLLVL.

Here the CDR3 DNA reads TGTGCCAGCAGGGCACAGGGGGGCACAGATACGCAGTATTTT. Protein sequence: CASRAQGGTDTQYF. The chain is built from TRBV6-5 and TRBJ2-3; 8 positions match TRBD1. V shed 6 bases, J shed 1 base, and the junction held 3 bases outside the gene matches. The CDR3 spans 14 residues. Germline V gene sequence: CDR1 MNHEY, CDR2 SVGAGI.

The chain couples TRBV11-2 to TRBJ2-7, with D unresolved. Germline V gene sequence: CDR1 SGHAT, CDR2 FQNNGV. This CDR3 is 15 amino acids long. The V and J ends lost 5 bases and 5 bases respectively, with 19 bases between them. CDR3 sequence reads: CASSRTAILGHEQYF. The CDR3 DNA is TGTGCCAGCAGCAGAACAGCAATCCTAGGGCACGAGCAGTACTTC.

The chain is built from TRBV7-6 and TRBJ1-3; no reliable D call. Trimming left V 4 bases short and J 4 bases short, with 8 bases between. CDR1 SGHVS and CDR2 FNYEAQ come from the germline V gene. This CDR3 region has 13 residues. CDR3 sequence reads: CASSYTEGNTIYF. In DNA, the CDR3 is TGTGCCAGCAGCTACACCGAGGGAAACACCATATATTTT.

CDR3: CASSRNRASTDTQYF. The CDR3 region has the DNA TGTGCCAGCAGCCGCAACAGGGCTAGCACAGATACGCAGTATTTT. The gene calls are TRBV11-2 and TRBJ2-3, with D perhaps TRBD1 (6 bases). CDR3 size: 15 residues. V was trimmed by 5 bases and J by 0 bases, leaving 12 bases between them. In germline, CDR1 is SGHAT, CDR2 FQNNGV.

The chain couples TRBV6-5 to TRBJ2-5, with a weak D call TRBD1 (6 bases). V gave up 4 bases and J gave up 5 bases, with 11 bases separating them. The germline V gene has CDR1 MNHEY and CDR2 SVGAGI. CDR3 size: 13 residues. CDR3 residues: CASSFRGVETQYF. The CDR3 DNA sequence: TGTGCCAGCAGTTTCAGGGGAGTGGAGACCCAGTACTTC.

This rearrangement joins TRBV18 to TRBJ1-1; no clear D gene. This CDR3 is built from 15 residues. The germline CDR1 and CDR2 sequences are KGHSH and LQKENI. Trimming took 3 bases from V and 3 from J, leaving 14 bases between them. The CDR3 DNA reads TGTGCCAGCTCACCCAATGGACCCGGGCACACTGAAGCTTTCTTT. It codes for CASSPNGPGHTEAFF. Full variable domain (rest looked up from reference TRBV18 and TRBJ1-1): NAGVMQNPRHLVRRRGQEARLRCSPMKGHSHVYWYRQLPEEGLKFMVYLQKENIIDESGMPKERFSAEFPKEGPSILRIQQVVRGDSAAYFCASSPNGPGHTEAFFGQGTRLTVV.

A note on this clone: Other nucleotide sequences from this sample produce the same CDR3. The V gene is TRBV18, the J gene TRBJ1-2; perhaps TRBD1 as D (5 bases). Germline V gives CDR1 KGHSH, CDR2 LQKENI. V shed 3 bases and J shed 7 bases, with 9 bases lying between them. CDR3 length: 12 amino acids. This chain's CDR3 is CASSPRGGGYTF. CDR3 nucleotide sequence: TGTGCCAGCTCACCCCGGGGGGGTGGCTACACCTTC.